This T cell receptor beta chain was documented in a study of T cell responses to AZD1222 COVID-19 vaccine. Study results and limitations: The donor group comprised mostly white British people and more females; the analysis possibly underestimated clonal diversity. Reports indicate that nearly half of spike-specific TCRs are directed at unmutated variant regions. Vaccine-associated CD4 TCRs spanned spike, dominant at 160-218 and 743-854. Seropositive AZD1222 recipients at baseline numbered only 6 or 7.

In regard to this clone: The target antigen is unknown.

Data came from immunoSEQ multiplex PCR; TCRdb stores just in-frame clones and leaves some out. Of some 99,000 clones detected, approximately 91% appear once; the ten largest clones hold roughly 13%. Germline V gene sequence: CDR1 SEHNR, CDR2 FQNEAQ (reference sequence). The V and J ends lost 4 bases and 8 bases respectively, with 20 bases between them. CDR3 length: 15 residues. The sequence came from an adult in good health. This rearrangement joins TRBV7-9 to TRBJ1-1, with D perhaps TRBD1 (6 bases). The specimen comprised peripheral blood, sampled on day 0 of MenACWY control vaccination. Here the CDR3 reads CASSWLDRTLREAFF. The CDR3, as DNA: TGTGCCAGCAGCTGGCTGGACAGAACGCTAAGGGAAGCTTTCTTT.